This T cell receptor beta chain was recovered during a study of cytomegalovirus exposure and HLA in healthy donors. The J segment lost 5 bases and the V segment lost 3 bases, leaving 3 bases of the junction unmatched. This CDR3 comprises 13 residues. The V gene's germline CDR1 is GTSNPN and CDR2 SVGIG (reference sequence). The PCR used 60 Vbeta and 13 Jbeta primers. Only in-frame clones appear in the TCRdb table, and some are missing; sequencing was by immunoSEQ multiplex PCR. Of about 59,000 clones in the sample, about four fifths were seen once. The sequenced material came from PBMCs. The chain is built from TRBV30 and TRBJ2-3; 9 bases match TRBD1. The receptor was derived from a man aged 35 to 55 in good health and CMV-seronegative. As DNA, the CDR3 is TGTGCCTGGAGGGGGACAGGGAAAGATACGCAGTATTTT. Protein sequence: CAWRGTGKDTQYF.